These T cell receptor beta chains were read from a single sample in a study of cytomegalovirus exposure and HLA in healthy donors. Assay: immunoSEQ multiplex PCR; the TCRdb copy retains only in-frame clones and omits some. The profile shows some 200,000 clones, around 80% of them singletons. The sample was PBMCs. These receptors originate from a middle-aged woman in good health and CMV-seronegative. The CDR3 runs from the conserved cysteine through the conserved F or W. A D gene is named only where the DNA matches it firmly. Expanded clones get a size class; other rows say once, few or many, or leave the size out.

>.|TRBV30|TRBJ1-4|15|few
TGTGCCTGGAGATTTGGCAGGGCCGCTAATGAAAAACTGTTTTTT
CAWRFGRAANEKLFF
>TRBD1|TRBV7-2|TRBJ2-2|15|.
TGTGCCAGCAGCACCGGGACAGCGAACACCGGGGAGCTGTTTTTT
CASSTGTANTGELFF
>.|TRBV6-5|TRBJ1-1|13|.
TGTGCCACCTCCCTCAACTGGAACACTGAAGCTTTCTTT
CATSLNWNTEAFF
>.|TRBV19|TRBJ1-4|17|.
TGTGCCAGTAGTATAGCAGCCAGGGTTGATTCCGGTGAAAAACTGTTTTTT
CASSIAARVDSGEKLFF
>.|TRBV7-3|TRBJ1-1|20|.
TGTGCCAGCAGTTTATCGCCCCTAATTACAGGTACTACTATGAACACTGAAGCTTTCTTT
CASSLSPLITGTTMNTEAFF
>TRBD1|TRBV19|TRBJ1-2|15|.
TGTGCCAGTAGTCCAAAGGACAGGCTTCGGGATGGCTACACCTTC
CASSPKDRLRDGYTF
>.|TRBV5-1|TRBJ2-5|14|once
TGCGCCAGCAGCTTGGGGGCAAACCAAGAGACCCAGTACTTC
CASSLGANQETQYF
>.|TRBV7-9|TRBJ1-2|13|.
TGTGCCAGCACCGATCAGGGCTACTATGGCTACACCTTC
CASTDQGYYGYTF
>.|TRBV19|TRBJ2-3|12|.
TGTGCCAGTAGGGTGGGAGCAGATACGCAGTATTTT
CASRVGADTQYF
>.|TRBV4-1|TRBJ1-1|11|.
TGCGCCGTGGGACAGAACACTGAAGCTTTCTTT
CAVGQNTEAFF
>.|TRBV18|TRBJ1-4|15|.
TGTGCCAGCTCACCCTACCGACAGACTAATGAAAAACTGTTTTTT
CASSPYRQTNEKLFF
>.|TRBV6-1|TRBJ1-3|12|.
TGTGCCAGCAGTGATATTGGAAACACCATATATTTT
CASSDIGNTIYF
>.|TRBV6-1|TRBJ1-3|13|.
TGTGCCAGCAGTGAGGTTGCGGAAAACACCATATATTTT
CASSEVAENTIYF
>.|TRBV5-6|TRBJ1-2|14|.
TGTGCCAGCAGCTTGCCGGGTACGATTGGTGGCTACACCTTC
CASSLPGTIGGYTF
>TRBD1|TRBV7-9|TRBJ1-4|15|.
TGTGCCAGCAGCTTGGCCGGGACAGGGGAGGAAAAACTGTTTTTT
CASSLAGTGEEKLFF
>.|TRBV15|TRBJ1-1|13|.
TGTGCCACCAGCAGAGTTCCTAACACTGAAGCTTTCTTT
CATSRVPNTEAFF
>.|TRBV30|TRBJ2-7|12|once
TGTGCCTGGAGTGCAAACATCTACGAGCAGTACTTC
CAWSANIYEQYF
>TRBD2|TRBV7-3|TRBJ2-3|16|.
TGTGCCAGCAGATCCGGGACTAGCGGAGTCTCAGATACGCAGTATTTT
CASRSGTSGVSDTQYF
>.|TRBV5-6|TRBJ2-6|15|.
TGTGCCAGCAGCTTGCGAGTGGCTGGGGCCAACGTCCTGACTTTC
CASSLRVAGANVLTF
>TRBD2|TRBV5-1|TRBJ2-3|13|.
TGCGCCAGCAGCTGGGCCCCAGGGAGGGCGCAGTATTTT
CASSWAPGRAQYF
>TRBD1|TRBV5-6|TRBJ1-5|16|.
TGTGCCAGCAGCCTAAACAGGGGTACGGGCAATCAGCCCCAGCATTTT
CASSLNRGTGNQPQHF
>.|TRBV2|TRBJ1-1|12|.
TGTGCCACATCGCAACAGTACACTGAAGCTTTCTTT
CATSQQYTEAFF
>.|TRBV21-1|TRBJ1-5|16|.
TGTGCCAGTCCCATCGGGACAGACCATAGCAATCAGCCCCAGCATTTT
CASPIGTDHSNQPQHF
>.|TRBV19|TRBJ1-2|14|.
TGTGCCAGTAGTATAGCGGAGAAAGACTATGGCTACACCTTC
CASSIAEKDYGYTF
>TRBD1|TRBV19|TRBJ1-2|13|.
TGTGCCACCCGCAGAGACAGGGTATACGGCTACACCTTC
CATRRDRVYGYTF
>TRBD1|TRBV11-2|TRBJ2-7|13|.
TGTGCCAGCAGCTCCACAGGGGACTACGAGCAGTACTTC
CASSSTGDYEQYF
>TRBD1|TRBV6-6|TRBJ1-3|16|.
TGTGCCAGCAGTACCCCGGGACAGAACTCTGGAAACACCATATATTTT
CASSTPGQNSGNTIYF
>.|TRBV5-5|TRBJ2-3|13|few
TGTGCCAGCACCTCAGGTGGCGCAGATACGCAGTATTTT
CASTSGGADTQYF
>.|TRBV2|TRBJ1-5|15|.
TGTGCCAGCAGGGAAAGGGAGTTGGGCAATCAGCCCCAGCATTTT
CASRERELGNQPQHF
>.|TRBV2|TRBJ1-1|14|.
TGTGCCAGCAGCGTAGTTGGAGAAAACACTGAAGCTTTCTTT
CASSVVGENTEAFF
>TRBD1|TRBV20-1|TRBJ1-1|10|.
TGCAGTGTCCTGGACAGGGTGGCTTTCTTT
CSVLDRVAFF
>.|TRBV19|TRBJ1-2|15|once
TGTGCCAGTAGTATAATTGTCGGAGCTAACTATGGCTACACCTTC
CASSIIVGANYGYTF
>.|TRBV10-3|TRBJ2-7|17|.
TGTGCCATCAGTGAGCAGCCTCTTGCGGGGATCTCCTACGAGCAGTACTTC
CAISEQPLAGISYEQYF
>TRBD1|TRBV19|TRBJ2-2|16|.
TGTGCCAGTAGGATAGGGGGCCAATGGAGCACCGGGGAGCTGTTTTTT
CASRIGGQWSTGELFF
>.|TRBV7-3|TRBJ2-3|15|.
TGTGCCAGCAGCTTAGGGGGGGGCGGCACAGATACGCAGTATTTT
CASSLGGGGTDTQYF
>TRBD1|TRBV5-6|TRBJ1-2|14|.
TGTGCCAGCAGCATCGACAGGGCTTACTATGGCTACACCTTC
CASSIDRAYYGYTF
>.|TRBV25-1|TRBJ2-7|13|.
TGTGCCAGCAGTTGGACAGAGACCTACGAGCAGTACTTC
CASSWTETYEQYF
>.|TRBV10-2|TRBJ2-7|12|.
TGCGCCAGCAGAAGTGAGAACTACGAGCAGTACTTC
CASRSENYEQYF
>.|TRBV4-2|TRBJ1-1|15|.
TGTGCCAGCAGCCCCATAGGGGATAGGGACACTGAAGCTTTCTTT
CASSPIGDRDTEAFF
>.|TRBV11-2|TRBJ2-7|15|.
TGTGCCAGCAGGGATCGGACCGCCAGGGGCTACGAGCAGTACTTC
CASRDRTARGYEQYF